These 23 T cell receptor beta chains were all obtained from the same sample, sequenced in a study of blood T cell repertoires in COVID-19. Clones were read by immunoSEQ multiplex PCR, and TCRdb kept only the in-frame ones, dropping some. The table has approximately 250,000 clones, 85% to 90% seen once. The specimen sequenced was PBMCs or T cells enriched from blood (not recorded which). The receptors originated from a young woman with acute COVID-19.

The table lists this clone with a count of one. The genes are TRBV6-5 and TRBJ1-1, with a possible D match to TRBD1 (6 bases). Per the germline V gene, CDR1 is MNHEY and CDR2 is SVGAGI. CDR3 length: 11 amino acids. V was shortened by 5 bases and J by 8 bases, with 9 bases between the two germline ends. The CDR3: CASSTGTEAFF. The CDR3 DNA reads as TGTGCCAGCAGTACCGGGACAGAAGCTTTCTTT.

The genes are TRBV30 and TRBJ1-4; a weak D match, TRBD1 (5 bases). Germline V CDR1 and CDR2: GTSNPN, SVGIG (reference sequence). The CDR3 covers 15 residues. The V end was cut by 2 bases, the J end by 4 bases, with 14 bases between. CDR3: CAWSTTGRDNEKLFF. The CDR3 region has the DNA TGTGCCTGGAGTACAACAGGTCGAGATAATGAAAAACTGTTTTTT.

The CDR3 nucleotides read TGTGCCAGCAGCCCCGGACTGCTAGCGGGAGTTGATGAGCAGTTCTTC. Translating it yields CASSPGLLAGVDEQFF. The genes are TRBV7-2 and TRBJ2-1; 10 bases line up with TRBD2. CDR1 is SGHTA, CDR2 FQGNSA, per germline. CDR3 length: 16 residues. V was pared by 5 bases and J by 8 bases, with 12 bases of the junction left unmatched.

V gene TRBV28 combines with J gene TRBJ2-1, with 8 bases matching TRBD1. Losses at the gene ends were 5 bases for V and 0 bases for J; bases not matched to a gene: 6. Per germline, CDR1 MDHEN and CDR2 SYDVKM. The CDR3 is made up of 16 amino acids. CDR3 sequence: CASSPRDRISYNEQFF. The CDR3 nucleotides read TGTGCCAGCAGTCCCCGGGACAGGATCTCCTACAATGAGCAGTTCTTC.

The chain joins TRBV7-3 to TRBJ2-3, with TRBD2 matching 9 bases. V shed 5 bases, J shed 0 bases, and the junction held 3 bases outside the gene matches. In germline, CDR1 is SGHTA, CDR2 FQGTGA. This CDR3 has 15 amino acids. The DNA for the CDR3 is TGTGCCAGCAGCGTTAGCGGGGGTAGCACAGATACGCAGTATTTT. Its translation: CASSVSGGSTDTQYF.

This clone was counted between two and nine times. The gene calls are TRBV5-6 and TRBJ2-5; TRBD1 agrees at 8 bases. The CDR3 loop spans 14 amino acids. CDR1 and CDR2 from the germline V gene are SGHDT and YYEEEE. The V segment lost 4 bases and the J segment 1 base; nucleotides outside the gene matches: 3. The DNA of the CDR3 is TGTGCCAGCAGCCCGGGACAGGTCCAAGAGACCCAGTACTTC. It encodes CASSPGQVQETQYF.

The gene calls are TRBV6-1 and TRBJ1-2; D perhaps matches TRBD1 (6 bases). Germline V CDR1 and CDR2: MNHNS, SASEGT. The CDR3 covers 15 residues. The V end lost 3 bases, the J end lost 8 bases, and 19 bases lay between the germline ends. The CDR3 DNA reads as TGTGCCAGCAGTGACCGTGGACAGACGGTAGGAGGCTACACCTTC. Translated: CASSDRGQTVGGYTF.

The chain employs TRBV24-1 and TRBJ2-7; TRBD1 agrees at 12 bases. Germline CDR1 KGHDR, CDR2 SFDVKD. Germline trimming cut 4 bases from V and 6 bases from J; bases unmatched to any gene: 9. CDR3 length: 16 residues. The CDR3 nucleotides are TGTGCCACCAGTGACGGGAGGGGACAGGGGGCGTCCGAGCAGTACTTC. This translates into CATSDGRGQGASEQYF.

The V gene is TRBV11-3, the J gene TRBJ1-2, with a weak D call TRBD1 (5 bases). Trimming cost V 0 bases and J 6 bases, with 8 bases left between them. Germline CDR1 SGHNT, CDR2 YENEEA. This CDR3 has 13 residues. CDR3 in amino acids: CASSLEGGDGYTF. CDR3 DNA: TGTGCCAGCAGCTTAGAGGGAGGGGATGGCTACACCTTC.

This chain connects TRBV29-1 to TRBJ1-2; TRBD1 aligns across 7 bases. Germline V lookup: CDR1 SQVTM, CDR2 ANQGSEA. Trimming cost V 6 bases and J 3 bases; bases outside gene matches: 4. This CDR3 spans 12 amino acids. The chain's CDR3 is CSVPTGDYGYTF. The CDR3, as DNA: TGCAGCGTCCCCACAGGGGACTATGGCTACACCTTC.

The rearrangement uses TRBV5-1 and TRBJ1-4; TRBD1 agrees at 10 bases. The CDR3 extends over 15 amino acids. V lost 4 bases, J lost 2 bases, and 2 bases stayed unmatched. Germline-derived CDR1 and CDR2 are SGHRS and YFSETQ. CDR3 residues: CASSGGQGTNEKLFF. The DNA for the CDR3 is TGCGCCAGCAGCGGGGGACAGGGGACTAATGAAAAACTGTTTTTT.

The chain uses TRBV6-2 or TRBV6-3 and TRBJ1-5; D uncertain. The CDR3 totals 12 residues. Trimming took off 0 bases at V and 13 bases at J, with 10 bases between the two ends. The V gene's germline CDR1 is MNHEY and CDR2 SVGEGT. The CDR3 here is CASSYSVSAQHF. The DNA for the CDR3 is TGTGCCAGCAGTTACTCGGTGAGTGCGCAGCATTTT.

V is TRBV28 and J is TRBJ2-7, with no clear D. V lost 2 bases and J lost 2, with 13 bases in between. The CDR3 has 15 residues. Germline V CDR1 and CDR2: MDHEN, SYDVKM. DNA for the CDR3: TGTGCCAGCAGTTTACCCCGAGACTCACCCTACGAGCAGTACTTC. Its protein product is CASSLPRDSPYEQYF. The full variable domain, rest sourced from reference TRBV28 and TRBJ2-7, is DVKVTQSSRYLVKRTGEKVFLECVQDMDHENMFWYRQDPGLGLRLIYFSYDVKMKEKGDIPEGYSVSREKKERFSLILESASTNQTSMYLCASSLPRDSPYEQYFGPGTRLTVT.

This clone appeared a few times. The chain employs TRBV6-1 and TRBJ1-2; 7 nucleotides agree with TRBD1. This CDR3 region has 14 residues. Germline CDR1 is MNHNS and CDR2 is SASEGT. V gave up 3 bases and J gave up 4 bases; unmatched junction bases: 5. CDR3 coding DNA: TGTGCCAGCAGTGACGGACAGGCTAGCTATGGCTACACCTTC. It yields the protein CASSDGQASYGYTF.

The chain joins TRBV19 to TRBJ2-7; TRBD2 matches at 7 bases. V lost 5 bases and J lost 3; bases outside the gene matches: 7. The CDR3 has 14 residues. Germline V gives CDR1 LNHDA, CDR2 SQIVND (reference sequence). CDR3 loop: CASSRGEGLYEQYF. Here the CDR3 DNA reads TGTGCCAGTAGTCGGGGGGAGGGCCTCTACGAGCAGTACTTC.

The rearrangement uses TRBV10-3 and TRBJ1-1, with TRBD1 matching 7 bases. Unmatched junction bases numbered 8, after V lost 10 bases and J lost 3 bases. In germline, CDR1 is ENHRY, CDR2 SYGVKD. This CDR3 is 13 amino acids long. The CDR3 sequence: CASRQGRDTEAFF. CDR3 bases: TGTGCCAGTAGACAGGGTCGAGACACTGAAGCTTTCTTT.

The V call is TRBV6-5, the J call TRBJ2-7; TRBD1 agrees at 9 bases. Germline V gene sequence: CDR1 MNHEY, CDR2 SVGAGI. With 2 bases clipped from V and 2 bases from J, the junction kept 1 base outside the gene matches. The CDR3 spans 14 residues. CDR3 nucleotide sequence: TGTGCCAGCAGTTACGGACAGGGGACCTACGAGCAGTACTTC. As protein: CASSYGQGTYEQYF.

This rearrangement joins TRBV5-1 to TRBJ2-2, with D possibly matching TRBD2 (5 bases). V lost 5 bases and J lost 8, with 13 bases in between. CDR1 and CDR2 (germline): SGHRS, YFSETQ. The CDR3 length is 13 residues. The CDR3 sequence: CASRHGDGGELFF. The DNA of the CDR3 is TGCGCCAGCAGACACGGGGATGGAGGGGAGCTGTTTTTT.

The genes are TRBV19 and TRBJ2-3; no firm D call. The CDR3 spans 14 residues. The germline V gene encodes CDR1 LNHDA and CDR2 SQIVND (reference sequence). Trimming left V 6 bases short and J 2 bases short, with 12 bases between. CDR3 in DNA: TGTGCCAGTAGACCCCAGGCAGCCACAGATACGCAGTATTTT. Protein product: CASRPQAATDTQYF.

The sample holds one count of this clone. Here the CDR3 DNA reads TGTGCCAGCAGCTTGACTAGCGCGTACACAGATACGCAGTATTTT. Translation gives CASSLTSAYTDTQYF. The chain joins TRBV11-2 to TRBJ2-3, with TRBD2 identical over 8 bases. Trimming took 3 bases from V and 2 from J; bases not matched to a gene: 4. Germline V lookup: CDR1 SGHAT, CDR2 FQNNGV. The CDR3 consists of 15 residues.

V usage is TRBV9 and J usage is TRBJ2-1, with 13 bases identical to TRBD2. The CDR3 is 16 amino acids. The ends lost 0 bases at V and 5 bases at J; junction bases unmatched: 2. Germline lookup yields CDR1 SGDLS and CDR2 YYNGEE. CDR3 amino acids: CASSVGLAGGHNEQFF. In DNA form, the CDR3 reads TGTGCCAGCAGCGTAGGACTAGCGGGAGGACACAATGAGCAGTTCTTC.

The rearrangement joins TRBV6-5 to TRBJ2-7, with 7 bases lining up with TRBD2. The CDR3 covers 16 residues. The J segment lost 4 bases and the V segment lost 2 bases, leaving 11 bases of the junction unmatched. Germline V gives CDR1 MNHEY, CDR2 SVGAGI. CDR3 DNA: TGTGCCAGCAGTTACAAGGCGGGAGTAGGAAAATACGAGCAGTACTTC. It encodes CASSYKAGVGKYEQYF.

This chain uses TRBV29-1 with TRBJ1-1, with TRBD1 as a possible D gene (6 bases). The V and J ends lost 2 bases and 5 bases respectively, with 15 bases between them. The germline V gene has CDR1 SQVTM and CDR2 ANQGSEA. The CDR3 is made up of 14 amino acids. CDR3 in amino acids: CSVELTGTQTEAFF. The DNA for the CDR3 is TGCAGCGTTGAACTTACAGGGACGCAGACTGAAGCTTTCTTT. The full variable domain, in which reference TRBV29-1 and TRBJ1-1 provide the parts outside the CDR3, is SAVISQKPSRDICQRGTSLTIQCQVDSQVTMMFWYRQQPGQSLTLIATANQGSEATYESGFVIDKFPISRPNLTFSTLTVSNMSPEDSSIYLCSVELTGTQTEAFFGQGTRLTVV.